The 8 T cell receptor beta chains below come from one sample, sequenced in a study of cytomegalovirus exposure and HLA in healthy donors. Primers included in the PCR were 60 Vbeta and 13 Jbeta primers. Clones were sequenced by immunoSEQ multiplex PCR, and TCRdb holds only the in-frame ones, with some missing. This table holds around 99,000 clones, approximately 76% found once. The sample comprised PBMCs. The receptors shown here come from a man aged 18 to 30 in good health and CMV-seronegative.

V and J are TRBV9 and TRBJ2-7; TRBD1 aligns across 9 bases. Trimming cost V 4 bases and J 2 bases; bases outside gene matches: 4. The CDR3 extends over 14 amino acids. From germline, CDR1 is SGDLS and CDR2 YYNGEE. The CDR3 sequence is CASSQGTGPYEQYF. The CDR3, as DNA: TGTGCCAGCAGCCAGGGGACAGGGCCCTACGAGCAGTACTTC.

This chain links TRBV7-6 with TRBJ2-5; 10 bases agree with TRBD2. Germline V gene data show CDR1 as SGHVS and CDR2 as FNYEAQ. CDR3 size: 16 residues. After removal of 1 base from V and 1 base from J, the junction contained 3 bases not matched to a gene. CDR3 sequence (DNA): TGTGCCAGCAGCTTAGGAGTAGCGGGGGGCCAAGAGACCCAGTACTTC. As protein: CASSLGVAGGQETQYF.

The V call is TRBV29-1, the J call TRBJ2-1; TRBD2 matches 8 bases. There are 14 residues in the CDR3. Germline V gene data show CDR1 as SQVTM and CDR2 as ANQGSEA. V lost 5 bases and J lost 4; bases outside the gene matches: 7. This CDR3 is CSVPGGVNYNEQFF. DNA of the CDR3: TGCAGCGTTCCCGGGGGGGTTAATTACAATGAGCAGTTCTTC.

The chain couples TRBV27 to TRBJ2-1; TRBD1 is a possible D gene (6 bases). Germline CDR1 is MNHEY and CDR2 is SMNVEV (reference sequence). Trimming removed 11 bases at V and 8 bases at J, with 13 bases between. The CDR3 is 11 residues long. The CDR3 loop is CAVSRGHEQFF. In nucleotides, the CDR3 is TGTGCCGTAAGCAGGGGCCATGAGCAGTTCTTC.

Turning to this clone: A read error may produce the germline difference seen at one junction end. The genes are TRBV25-1 and TRBJ2-5; TRBD1 aligns across 7 bases. Germline V gives CDR1 MGHDK, CDR2 SYGVNS. The CDR3 spans 12 residues. CDR3 region: CVSNPGGETQYF. CDR3 coding DNA: TGTGTCAGCAACCCAGGGGGAGAGACCCAGTACTTC.

The chain couples TRBV7-8 to TRBJ1-6, with 7 bases identical to TRBD1. This CDR3 is 17 amino acids long. Germline CDR1 is SGHVS and CDR2 is FQNEAQ. Trimming cost V 5 bases and J 0 bases; bases outside gene matches: 7. The CDR3 protein is CASSPTQGVSYNSPLHF. The CDR3 bases are TGTGCCAGCAGCCCCACTCAGGGGGTCTCCTATAATTCACCCCTCCACTTT.

This clone came up a few times. The gene calls are TRBV6-5 and TRBJ1-2, with D tentatively TRBD1 (5 bases). This CDR3 has 14 residues. Per the germline V gene, CDR1 is MNHEY and CDR2 is SVGAGI. V was pared by 0 bases and J by 3 bases, with 8 bases between. The CDR3 here is CASSYSRQYYGYTF. In DNA form, the CDR3 reads TGTGCCAGCAGTTACTCAAGACAGTACTATGGCTACACCTTC.

The chain couples TRBV10-3 to TRBJ2-1, with TRBD1 matching 8 bases. CDR3 length equals 14 residues. Germline V gives CDR1 ENHRY, CDR2 SYGVKD. J gave up 6 bases and V 7 bases, and 8 bases lay outside the gene matches. Here the CDR3 reads CAINTHDRGNEQFF. CDR3 nucleotides: TGTGCCATCAACACGCACGACAGGGGCAATGAGCAGTTCTTC.